This T cell receptor (beta chain) was recorded in a study of blood T cells in healthy people across ages. Trimming removed 1 base from V and 6 bases from J; junction bases left unmatched: 3. Germline loops: CDR1 SGHVS, CDR2 FQNEAQ. This CDR3 has 15 residues. This clonotype was detected a few times. Isolation recovered at least 7 million PBMCs from every sample. PCR was performed a second time for 7 to 11 cycles using a sample-barcoded 5' primer and a J-beta primer mix. TCRdb called the 5' RACE reads again in MiXCR, with one record for every CDR3 protein. The table shows about 570,000 distinct CDR3 sequences, with 27% occurring only once.

The clonotype comes from a woman aged 70-85 years in good health. The chain couples TRBV7-8 to TRBJ2-4, with 10 bases aligning to TRBD1. Specimen: blood. The CDR3 region is CASSLVTGGRNIQYF. The DNA of the CDR3 is TGTGCCAGCAGCTTAGTGACAGGGGGCAGAAACATTCAGTACTTC.